This TCR beta chain was retrieved from a study of T cells in Graves' hyperthyroidism and ophthalmopathy (dated by TCRdb to 2018 to 2020). In the study overall: Peripheral blood was collected at initial diagnosis, before any treatment. To identify TCR V-J signatures that set the groups apart, the researchers used a discovery cohort of 100 patients, made up of under 50 with Graves' ophthalmopathy and about 59 with stable Graves' hyperthyroidism. Whether ophthalmopathy could be predicted prospectively was tested in an independent validation cohort made up of fewer than 20 hyperthyroidism patients plus 17 patients who later progressed to ophthalmopathy. The roughly 100 discovery patients were randomly split 7:3 into training and test sets. The study also compared thyroid tissue and blood T-cell repertoires from more than five Graves' hyperthyroidism patients. Following sampling, methimazole starting at 30 mg daily was given to hyperthyroidism patients, and high-dose intravenous methylprednisolone was given to ophthalmopathy patients. According to the paper, TCR Vbeta CDR3 sequencing was carried out on some 130 peripheral blood samples, which came from 40 to 45 ophthalmopathy, around 75 hyperthyroidism and about 17 progressor patients. What the work shows at the level of the full study, not this receptor alone: A 13 V-J signature model separated ophthalmopathy from stable hyperthyroidism, with about 88% sensitivity and roughly 84% specificity in cross-validation and 80%/75% in testing. Blood samples also contained most of the expanded thyroid clonotypes (frequency above 0.001), which suggests that blood repertoires may reflect thyroid immune responses. Sample size was not statistically predetermined, and blinding of investigators to group allocation was not performed. In validation, the model predicted progression to ophthalmopathy a median of about 6.5 months before onset, with roughly 68% sensitivity and about 75% specificity.

About this clonotype: It has no known antigen specificity. Base qualities are not provided; no much larger clone lies one nucleotide away.

The germline V gene sets CDR1 to MNHEY and CDR2 to SVGEGT. Taken from cysteine to phenylalanine, the CDR3 has 19 residues. Left in the record is the CDR3 DNA by itself, 57 bases read in frame from the first base. Cut back by 9 bases and 0 bases, the V and J ends lie 24 bases apart. In the ophthalmopathy patients, disease was moderately to severely active, with a Clinical Activity Score of 3 or more, a NOSPECS grade of 4 or more, and a duration of less than 3 months. Patients with uncontrolled infections, other autoimmune diseases, pregnancy or lactation were excluded. Diagnoses were established on the basis of clinical symptoms, serum thyroxine and TRAb, thyroid ultrasound, and orbital computed tomography. PBMCs were isolated from 10 ml of fresh peripheral blood by Ficoll-Paque density gradient centrifugation. Trizol reagent was used to extract total RNA, and RNA quality was then checked on an Agilent 2100 Bioanalyzer.

Amplification of TCR beta CDR3 regions was carried out from RNA transcripts. For the first round of RT-PCR on the TCR CDR3, the HTBI primer set was used together with the Qiagen OneStep RT-PCR kit. Libraries were constructed in a second round of multiplex PCR, after which size selection and purification were performed. The libraries were sequenced on an Illumina HiSeq2000 using paired-end 100 bp reads. From the authors' description of their analysis: SOAPnuke was used to process the raw data, removing reads that contained adapters or uncalled bases, had a mean Phred below 15, or lacked an exact match to the constant primer or identifier. COPE v1.2.5 was used to merge the high-quality paired reads, and each unique nucleotide sequence was defined as a clonotype. Clonotypes were aligned to IMGT TRBV, TRBD and TRBJ reference segments using MiTCR v1.1. The analysis was restricted to V-J combinations with a frequency above 0.0001, which together covered 99% to 99.2% of the repertoires. The TCS score was defined as the ratio of F50 (clonal expansion) to E x V (chaos), calculated using BLOSUM62-based TCRdist between CDR3 peptides within each V-J. Welch's t-statistics and random forest reduced fewer than 550 V-J features to fewer than 15, which were used in a naive Bayes classifier (R e1071). The public reads were reprocessed in TCRdb via fastp at Q25 and MiXCR, keeping in-frame beta chains. Every entry covers one CDR3 protein and lists the most common genes and DNA from its rows. The V and J calls shown here were made by TCRdb, not taken from the authors' results. This sample is represented by about half a million distinct CDR3 sequences; approximately 25% of them were singletons. About 10% of the sample is in the top ten clones.

The sample consisted of blood. The V and J genes are TRBV6-2 or TRBV6-3 and TRBJ2-6, with TRBD1 perhaps the D gene, on 7 matching bases. The clonotype originates from a woman in her thirties with Graves' ophthalmopathy. The CDR3 is CASGGQGDHFYSGANVLTF. The sequence in DNA is TGTGCCAGTGGGGGGCAGGGGGATCACTTCTACTCTGGGGCCAACGTCCTGACTTTC.